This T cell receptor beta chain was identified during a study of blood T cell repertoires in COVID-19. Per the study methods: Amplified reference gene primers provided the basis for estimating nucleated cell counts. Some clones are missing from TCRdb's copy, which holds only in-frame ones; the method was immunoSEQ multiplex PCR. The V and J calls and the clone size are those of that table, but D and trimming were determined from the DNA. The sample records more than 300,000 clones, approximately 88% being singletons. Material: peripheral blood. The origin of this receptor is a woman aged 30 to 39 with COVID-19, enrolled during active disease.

The CDR3 sequence is CASSWDRASLDTGELFF. DNA of the CDR3: TGTGCCAGCAGCTGGGACAGGGCGAGTTTGGACACCGGGGAGCTGTTTTTT. This chain uses TRBV5-4 with TRBJ2-2; 9 nucleotides align to TRBD1. The germline V gene has CDR1 SGHNT and CDR2 YYREEE (reference sequence). V was pared by 3 bases and J by 3 bases, with 9 bases of the junction left unmatched. The CDR3 sequence is 17 residues long.